This is a list of T cell receptor beta chains from one sample in a study of cytomegalovirus exposure and HLA in healthy donors. Assay used: immunoSEQ multiplex PCR; TCRdb lists only in-frame clones, some missing. The sample gives more than 150,000 clones, 80% to 90% of which show up once; approximately 8.5% is in the top ten. Source material: PBMCs. Receptor source: a man aged 18 to 29 in good health and CMV-seropositive. The conserved cysteine and the conserved F or W are not part of the CDR3 here.

>TRBJ2-2|TRBV10-3
AITPRTGANTGELF
>TRBJ2-7|TRBV2
ASRLPAGGESYEQY
>TRBJ1-2|TRBV28
ASRVTGSYGYT
>TRBJ2-1|TRBV27
ASSLSLDYNEQF
>TRBJ1-5|TRBV7-9
ASSLVGIQGMNQPQH
>TRBJ1-2|TRBV13
ASSLGLPQVGGTGDGYT
>TRBJ2-7|TRBV10-1
ASSERAGDYEQY
>TRBJ2-1|TRBV6-1
ASRTIAKSYNEQF
>TRBJ1-1|TRBV6-1
ASSEGPVGALGTEAF
>TRBJ1-2|TRBV29-1
SVREGAANYGYT
>TRBJ2-1|TRBV2
ASSRLAGGPNEQF
>TRBJ1-3|TRBV7-8
ASSRVRVSVPGNTIY